This entry lists 10 T cell receptor beta chains sequenced from one sample in a study of blood T cells in healthy people across ages. Then a second PCR, running about 7 to 11 cycles, was carried out with a sample-barcoded 5' primer and a J-beta primer mix. TCRdb analysed the 5' RACE reads with MiXCR anew, one entry per CDR3 protein. Here the sample spans some 690,000 distinct CDR3 sequences, 22% being singletons. Sequencing was performed on blood. These receptors all stem from a man between 65 and 85 years old in good health.

The rearrangement joins TRBV7-9 to TRBJ2-5, with D perhaps being TRBD1 or TRBD2 (5 bases each). Judging by the DNA end, TRBJ2-7 fits better; the J call may be wrong. The CDR3 totals 17 residues. The germline V gene encodes CDR1 SEHNR and CDR2 FQNEAQ (reference sequence). CDR3 amino acids: CASSSALGTAASYEQYF. For the CDR3, the DNA is TGTGCCAGCAGCTCCGCCCTCGGGACGGCTGCCTCCTACGAGCAGTACTTC.

This rearrangement joins TRBV7-8 to TRBJ2-1; D might be TRBD2 (5 bases). V gave up 5 bases and J gave up 5 bases, with 16 bases separating them. The CDR3 length is 15 residues. Germline V gene lookup returns CDR1 SGHVS and CDR2 FQNEAQ. This chain's CDR3 is CASSPSRGPNNEQFF. DNA of the CDR3: TGTGCCAGCAGCCCCTCCCGGGGTCCGAACAATGAGCAGTTCTTC.

The rearrangement links TRBV18 to TRBJ1-6, with D maybe TRBD1 (5 bases). The CDR3 is made up of 14 amino acids. V dropped 3 bases and J dropped 7 bases, with 10 bases sitting between them. Per the germline V gene, CDR1 is KGHSH and CDR2 is LQKENI. The CDR3 protein is CASSPVTENSPLHF. In nucleotides, the CDR3 is TGTGCCAGCTCACCTGTGACAGAAAATTCACCCCTCCACTTT.

A few counts support this clonotype. The V call is TRBV5-1, the J call TRBJ2-5, with unresolved D. In germline, CDR1 is SGHRS, CDR2 YFSETQ. This CDR3 has 12 amino acids. Trimming took off 6 bases at V and 2 bases at J, with 8 bases between the two ends. The DNA of the CDR3 is TGCGCCAGCACATCAACTCAAGAGACCCAGTACTTC. Translated, it gives CASTSTQETQYF.

The V call is TRBV20-1, the J call TRBJ1-3, with TRBD1 matching 8 bases. Germline-derived CDR1 and CDR2 are DFQATT and SNEGSKA (reference sequence). V dropped 3 bases and J dropped 1; count of bases not matched to a gene: 5. The CDR3 is 15 amino acids. In DNA form, the CDR3 reads TGCAGTGCTAGGGCAGGGGGCGCATCTGGAAACACCATATATTTT. It encodes CSARAGGASGNTIYF.

The rearrangement uses TRBV20-1 and TRBJ2-2; tentatively, D is TRBD2 (6 bases). CDR3 length: 16 residues. The germline V gene has CDR1 DFQATT and CDR2 SNEGSKA (reference sequence). The ends were cut back, 0 bases at V and 1 base at J, with 12 bases in the middle. CDR3 coding DNA: TGCAGTGCTAGAGATTGGGGCGGGGTGAACACCGGGGAGCTGTTTTTT. Protein product: CSARDWGGVNTGELFF.

This clonotype has just a few counts. The J gene is TRBJ2-7, the V gene TRBV10-3, with D unresolved. V dropped 0 bases and J dropped 0 bases, with 15 bases sitting between them. CDR1 is ENHRY and CDR2 is SYGVKD in the germline V gene. This CDR3 is 17 amino acids long. CDR3 sequence (DNA): TGTGCCATCAGTGAGTCGAAGCCGACCCAACTCTCCTACGAGCAGTACTTC. This codes for CAISESKPTQLSYEQYF.

The J gene is TRBJ2-3, the V gene TRBV10-3, with 7 bases identical to TRBD2. J lost 0 bases, V lost 5 bases, and 8 bases had no gene match. This CDR3 contains 16 residues. Germline CDR1 and CDR2: ENHRY and SYGVKD. DNA for the CDR3: TGTGCCATCAGTAACCCTAGCGGCCCTAGCACAGATACGCAGTATTTT. Translation gives CAISNPSGPSTDTQYF.

This clonotype was observed a few times. The chain links TRBV5-1 to TRBJ2-3, with TRBD1 identical over 9 bases. The CDR3 sequence is 14 residues long. V was clipped by 3 bases and J by 4 bases; unmatched bases: 3. CDR1 and CDR2 from the germline V gene are SGHRS and YFSETQ. The CDR3 DNA follows: TGCGCCAGCAGCTCTACAGGGGGCCCAGATACGCAGTATTTT. It specifies CASSSTGGPDTQYF.

In its sample, this clonotype was seen a few times. The chain links TRBV29-1 to TRBJ2-3, with 7 bases that match TRBD1. Germline V gene lookup returns CDR1 SQVTM and CDR2 ANQGSEA. The CDR3 covers 12 residues. Losses at the gene ends were 6 bases for V and 5 bases for J; bases not matched to a gene: 5. CDR3 DNA sequence: TGCAGCGTAGGACAGGACGGAGATACGCAGTATTTT. It translates to CSVGQDGDTQYF.